The 12 T cell receptor beta chains below were found in one sample sequenced in a study of cytomegalovirus exposure and HLA in healthy donors. PCR involved 60 Vbeta and 13 Jbeta primers. The data were produced by immunoSEQ multiplex PCR, yet TCRdb's version contains in-frame clones alone and is incomplete. The repertoire includes approximately 80,000 clones, 72% of them detected once, and around 10% sits in the top ten. Sequencing input: PBMCs. These receptors all come from a woman aged 40 to 50 in good health and CMV-seropositive.

V gene TRBV18 combines with J gene TRBJ1-1; 12 bases agree with TRBD1. The ends lost 3 bases at V and 0 bases at J; junction bases unmatched: 5. The CDR3 extends over 17 amino acids. CDR1 is KGHSH and CDR2 is LQKENI in the germline V gene. As DNA, the CDR3 is TGTGCCAGCTCACCCTCGGGACAGGGGGCAATGAACACTGAAGCTTTCTTT. This translates into CASSPSGQGAMNTEAFF.

This clone was detected only a few times. V gene TRBV6-5 combines with J gene TRBJ1-5; TRBD1 might be the D (6 bases). V was trimmed by 4 bases and J by 11 bases, leaving 21 bases between them. The CDR3 contains 15 residues. Germline-derived CDR1 and CDR2 are MNHEY and SVGAGI. The CDR3 is CASSLTGYPPGAQHF. CDR3 DNA sequence: TGTGCCAGCAGTTTAACAGGGTATCCCCCAGGGGCCCAGCATTTT.

This rearrangement joins TRBV19 to TRBJ1-4, with D possibly being TRBD1 (6 bases). V shed 5 bases and J shed 2 bases, with 12 bases lying between them. This CDR3 has 15 residues. Germline V lookup: CDR1 LNHDA, CDR2 SQIVND (reference sequence). The CDR3 reads CASSGQGTTNEKLFF. DNA of the CDR3: TGTGCCAGTAGTGGTCAGGGGACGACTAATGAAAAACTGTTTTTT.

The CDR3 loop is CASSPDSSRVDTQYF. CDR3 coding DNA: TGTGCCAGCAGCCCGGATTCGTCTCGGGTAGATACGCAGTATTTT. The rearrangement uses TRBV7-9 and TRBJ2-3; no firm D call. Germline lookup yields CDR1 SEHNR and CDR2 FQNEAQ (reference sequence). The V end was cut by 5 bases, the J end by 5 bases, with 17 bases between. The CDR3 sequence is 15 residues long.

The genes are TRBV10-2 and TRBJ1-1; D possibly corresponds to TRBD1 (5 bases). CDR1 WSHSY and CDR2 SAAADI come from the germline V gene. The CDR3 has 14 residues. V lost 3 bases, J lost 5 bases, and 13 bases lay in between. The CDR3 coding sequence is TGCGCCAGCAGTGACTATGGGAGGGGTACTGAAGCTTTCTTT. Translation gives CASSDYGRGTEAFF.

The table lists this clone with a count of one. The chain's CDR3 is CASSHRDVMTDTQYF. In nucleotides, the CDR3 is TGTGCCAGCAGTCACAGGGACGTGATGACAGATACGCAGTATTTT. The chain links TRBV7-8 to TRBJ2-3; TRBD1 might be the D (6 bases). Trimming took off 6 bases at V and 3 bases at J, with 16 bases between the two ends. This CDR3 is built from 15 residues. Germline CDR1 SGHVS, CDR2 FQNEAQ.

The chain couples TRBV28 to TRBJ2-2; D possibly corresponds to TRBD1 (6 bases). From germline, CDR1 is MDHEN and CDR2 SYDVKM. The CDR3 is 16 residues long. The V and J ends lost 5 bases and 2 bases respectively, with 15 bases between them. CDR3: CASSPPDRINTGELFF. In DNA, the CDR3 is TGTGCCAGCAGTCCTCCGGACAGAATTAACACCGGGGAGCTGTTTTTT. Looking up the rest from reference TRBV28 and TRBJ2-2 gives the full variable domain: DVKVTQSSRYLVKRTGEKVFLECVQDMDHENMFWYRQDPGLGLRLIYFSYDVKMKEKGDIPEGYSVSREKKERFSLILESASTNQTSMYLCASSPPDRINTGELFFGEGSRLTVL.

The chain carries TRBV14 and TRBJ2-2; 7 nucleotides align to TRBD1. Trimming at V came to 0 bases and at J to 4 bases, leaving 5 bases not matched to a gene. The CDR3 contains 16 residues. From germline, CDR1 is SGHDN and CDR2 FVKESK. CDR3 loop: CASSQDRGSITGELFF. The DNA of the CDR3 is TGTGCCAGCAGCCAAGACAGGGGGAGCATCACCGGGGAGCTGTTTTTT.

The V and J genes are TRBV19 and TRBJ1-5; 7 bases line up with TRBD1. Per the germline V gene, CDR1 is LNHDA and CDR2 is SQIVND (reference sequence). The J segment lost 0 bases and the V segment lost 9 bases, leaving 8 bases of the junction unmatched. The CDR3 spans 15 residues. CDR3 coding DNA: TGTGCCAGCTCCGCGGGACAGTATAGCAATCAGCCCCAGCATTTT. It codes for CASSAGQYSNQPQHF.

The rearrangement joins TRBV10-3 to TRBJ2-5, with 7 nucleotides matching TRBD2. V was pared by 6 bases and J by 1 base, with 11 bases of the junction left unmatched. The CDR3 loop spans 16 amino acids. Germline V gene lookup returns CDR1 ENHRY and CDR2 SYGVKD. This CDR3 is CAISLMASGVQETQYF. CDR3 in DNA: TGTGCCATCAGCCTTATGGCTAGCGGAGTCCAAGAGACCCAGTACTTC.

The CDR3 reads CASSLAGGSSSYNEQFF. The CDR3 region has the DNA TGTGCCAGCAGCTTGGCCGGCGGATCTAGCTCCTACAATGAGCAGTTCTTC. V usage is TRBV5-4 and J usage is TRBJ2-1; no definite D call. CDR3 size: 17 residues. The germline CDR1 and CDR2 sequences are SGHNT and YYREEE (reference sequence). V lost 0 bases and J 0 bases, leaving 13 bases between the germline ends.

CDR3 sequence reads: CASSEIGGRDTQYF. The CDR3 DNA reads as TGTGCCAGCAGTGAGATAGGGGGCCGAGATACGCAGTATTTT. V usage is TRBV2 and J usage is TRBJ2-3; TRBD1 agrees at 7 bases. V shed 3 bases and J 5 bases; nucleotides not matched to a gene: 5. Germline CDR1 SNHLY, CDR2 FYNNEI. This CDR3 spans 14 amino acids.